Following are 10 T cell receptor beta chains from one sample sequenced in a study of CD8 T cells in ankylosing spondylitis (dated by TCRdb to between 2016 and 2019). Study-level results and caveats: Blood from ankylosing spondylitis patients appeared to be characterized by a TCR beta motif made up of eight highly homologous amino acid variants.

No antigen is known for these receptors. The library relied on 5' RACE. The sequencer was an Illumina HiSeq 2500. The public sequencing data were trimmed at Q25 with fastp and processed into clonotypes with MiXCR by TCRdb, which kept only in-frame beta chains. Rows are unified per CDR3 protein, each entry keeping the most common DNA and genes. For this sample the table gives 250,000 to 350,000 distinct CDR3 sequences, of which 6.5% to 10% were detected only once. The ten largest clones represent roughly 15% of the sample. The sequencing input was blood, either unsorted or a sorted T cell fraction (not recorded which). These receptors originate from a male donor with ankylosing spondylitis.

The chain recombines TRBV28 with TRBJ2-6; D is perhaps TRBD1 or TRBD2 (5 bases each). The CDR3 runs to 15 residues. The V end was cut by 4 bases, the J end by 4 bases, with 11 bases between. The germline CDR1 and CDR2 sequences are MDHEN and SYDVKM. CDR3 nucleotides: TGTGCCAGCAGTTGGGGGAGCACCGGGGCCAACGTCCTGACTTTC. Protein product: CASSWGSTGANVLTF.

This clonotype showed up just a few times. This sequence joins TRBV11-2 and TRBJ1-1, with D maybe TRBD1 (5 bases). Trimming removed 5 bases at V and 1 base at J, with 8 bases between. Germline lookup yields CDR1 SGHAT and CDR2 FQNNGV. The CDR3 runs to 13 residues. DNA for the CDR3: TGTGCCAGCAGCCGCAGGGCGAACACTGAAGCTTTCTTT. Residues: CASSRRANTEAFF.

The chain links TRBV5-1 to TRBJ1-3; D is possibly TRBD1 (6 bases). The V end was cut by 6 bases, the J end by 0 bases, with 13 bases between. From germline, CDR1 is SGHRS and CDR2 YFSETQ. There are 15 residues in the CDR3. For the CDR3, the DNA is TGCGCCAGCAAGCTGACAGGACTCTCTGGAAACACCATATATTTT. Residues: CASKLTGLSGNTIYF. Drawing the rest from reference TRBV5-1 and TRBJ1-3, the complete variable domain is KAGVTQTPRYLIKTRGQQVTLSCSPISGHRSVSWYQQTPGQGLQFLFEYFSETQRNKGNFPGRFSGRQFSNSRSEMNVSTLELGDSALYLCASKLTGLSGNTIYFGEGSWLTVV.

The sample holds a few counts of this clonotype. The V and J genes are TRBV6-5 and TRBJ2-3, with TRBD1 matching over 7 bases. This CDR3 has 17 amino acids. Looked up from germline, CDR1 is MNHEY and CDR2 is SVGAGI. After removal of 0 bases from V and 6 bases from J, the junction contained 12 bases not matched to a gene. In DNA, the CDR3 is TGTGCCAGCAGTTACTCATCGACCCCCGGCAGGGGGGATACGCAGTATTTT. This encodes CASSYSSTPGRGDTQYF.

This clonotype was found a few times. The rearrangement links TRBV10-3 to TRBJ1-5, with unresolved D. CDR3 length: 12 amino acids. The germline gives CDR1 ENHRY, CDR2 SYGVKD. Trimming pared 4 bases from V and 7 bases from J, leaving 8 bases between. The CDR3 DNA follows: TGTGCCATCAGTGGGCCCAGCCAGCCCCAGCATTTT. This sequence encodes CAISGPSQPQHF.

This clonotype was detected a few times. This rearrangement joins TRBV15 to TRBJ1-2, with 7 bases lining up with TRBD1. The germline gives CDR1 LNHNV, CDR2 YYDKDF (reference sequence). The CDR3 has 18 amino acids. V was clipped by 1 base and J by 5 bases; unmatched bases: 16. DNA of the CDR3: TGTGCCACCAGCAGAGTGGGTCCGGGGACAGCCGCTTCTTATGGCTACACCTTC. This gives the protein CATSRVGPGTAASYGYTF.

The chain joins TRBV7-9 to TRBJ2-1; the match to TRBD2 covers 10 bases. Germline lookup yields CDR1 SEHNR and CDR2 FQNEAQ (reference sequence). The ends lost 3 bases at V and 7 bases at J; junction bases unmatched: 6. The CDR3 is made up of 15 amino acids. CDR3 nucleotides: TGTGCCAGCAGCTTTAGACTAGCGGGTGCAAATGAGCAGTTCTTC. The encoded protein is CASSFRLAGANEQFF.

This clonotype was observed a few times. A much larger clone lies one base from this, so it may be a read error. The chain is built from TRBV28 and TRBJ2-1, with 7 bases matching TRBD2. The CDR3 length is 16 residues. V shed 2 bases, J shed 8 bases, and the junction held 12 bases outside the gene matches. CDR1 and CDR2 from the germline V gene are MDHEN and SYDVKM. CDR3 nucleotides: TGTGCCAGCAGTTTACACCTGGCGGGAGTGCGCCATGAGCAGTTCTTC. Its protein product is CASSLHLAGVRHEQFF. Full variable domain (missing parts from reference TRBV28 and TRBJ2-1): DVKVTQSSRYLVKRTGEKVFLECVQDMDHENMFWYRQDPGLGLRLIYFSYDVKMKEKGDIPEGYSVSREKKERFSLILESASTNQTSMYLCASSLHLAGVRHEQFFGPGTRLTVL.

V gene TRBV7-9 combines with J gene TRBJ2-5, with 12 bases that match TRBD2. Germline V gives CDR1 SEHNR, CDR2 FQNEAQ (reference sequence). V was clipped by 0 bases and J by 6 bases; unmatched bases: 5. The CDR3 spans 16 residues. CDR3 DNA sequence: TGTGCCAGCAGCTTAGCGACTAGCGGGAGCCGGAAGACCCAGTACTTC. Protein: CASSLATSGSRKTQYF.

This clonotype showed up many times. The chain employs TRBV4-1 and TRBJ2-1, with 7 nucleotides matching TRBD1. Germline V gene lookup returns CDR1 MGHRA and CDR2 YSYEKL. J lost 3 bases, V lost 0 bases, and 5 bases had no gene match. The CDR3 contains 16 residues. The CDR3, as DNA: TGCGCCAGCAGCCAAGAAATTCGACAGGGCTACAATGAGCAGTTCTTC. Its protein is CASSQEIRQGYNEQFF.